Listed below are T cell receptor beta chains from one sample, sequenced in a study of T cells after yellow fever vaccination. MiXCR, run by TCRdb on the 5' RACE reads, gives a single entry per CDR3 protein. The sample has more than 450,000 distinct CDR3 sequences, roughly a fifth seen once; the top ten hold 16%. The sample here was PBMCs, taken approximately 22 days after the first yellow fever vaccination. The receptors were gathered from a man between 18 and 35 years old who received the YFV17D yellow fever vaccine. Each CDR3 is given with its conserved first and last residue. A D gene is named only where the DNA matches it firmly. Clone size is given for some rows only: seen once, a few or many times, or a class if the clone is expanded.

D gene	V gene	CDR3 length	J gene	clone size	CDR3 DNA	CDR3 protein
TRBD1	TRBV5-1	13	TRBJ1-2	NA	TGCGCCAGCAGCTTGCGAGGGGGCGATGGCTACACCTTC	CASSLRGGDGYTF
TRBD1	TRBV7-9	16	TRBJ1-5	NA	TGTGCCAGCAGCCCCGGGACAGGGGTTTGGAATCAGCCCCAGCATTTT	CASSPGTGVWNQPQHF
TRBD1	TRBV4-1	17	TRBJ1-4	NA	TGCGCCAGCAGCCAAGATCTCAGGGGGCAGGGGGCAGGGAAACTGTTTTTT	CASSQDLRGQGAGKLFF
TRBD2	TRBV7-3	14	TRBJ2-3	NA	TGTGCCAGCAGCCAAACGGGACTAGCAGATACGCAGTATTTT	CASSQTGLADTQYF
TRBD1	TRBV6-2/TRBV6-3	14	TRBJ1-1	few	TGTGCCAGCAGTCGGGACAGGCAAAACACTGAAGCTTTCTTT	CASSRDRQNTEAFF
TRBD1	TRBV12-3/TRBV12-4	15	TRBJ1-4	NA	TGTGCCAGCAGTCCGTGGACAGGGCTCGATGAAAACCTGTTTTTT	CASSPWTGLDENLFF
TRBD2	TRBV4-2	15	TRBJ2-1	NA	TGTGCCAGCACCCCCGGGCGGGGGGTTTTCAATGAGCAGTTCTTC	CASTPGRGVFNEQFF
NA	TRBV21-1	16	TRBJ2-1	NA	TGTGCCAGCAGCAAAGCTCGGGGAAGAGTTAGTAATGAGCAGTTCTTC	CASSKARGRVSNEQFF
NA	TRBV29-1	12	TRBJ1-1	NA	TGCAGCGTTGAGGGGGCGGTAACTGAAGCTTTCTTT	CSVEGAVTEAFF
TRBD1	TRBV7-6	14	TRBJ2-7	NA	TGTGCCAGCAGCTTCCGGGACAGTTCCTACGAGCAGTACTTC	CASSFRDSSYEQYF
NA	TRBV7-8	17	TRBJ1-5	NA	TGTGCCAGCAGCTTCTCCGTGAGGACTCTTGGGGGGCAGCCCCAGCATTTT	CASSFSVRTLGGQPQHF
TRBD2	TRBV7-2	14	TRBJ2-5	NA	TGTGCCAGCAGCCGACTAGCGGCCCAAGAGACCCAGTACTTC	CASSRLAAQETQYF
NA	TRBV6-4	14	TRBJ2-2	NA	TGTGCCAGCAGTGACGACGAAGAAAACGGGGAGCTGTTTTTT	CASSDDEENGELFF
NA	TRBV7-2	16	TRBJ2-1	few	TGTGCCAGCAGCGCTCGCTACGGGGGTCCCTACAATGAGCAGTTCTTC	CASSARYGGPYNEQFF
NA	TRBV27	17	TRBJ1-2	few	TGTGCCAGCAGTTCGGGGCAGGGCCGACCCTATAACTATGGCTACACCTTC	CASSSGQGRPYNYGYTF
NA	TRBV24-1	13	TRBJ2-3	few	TGTGCCACCAAGGCGGACAGCACAGATACGCAGTATTTT	CATKADSTDTQYF
NA	TRBV4-1	23	TRBJ2-3	NA	NA	CASSQVTLQIRSILAQHSDTQYF
NA	TRBV4-3	14	TRBJ1-1	few	TGCGCCAGCAGCCCCGTACAGGGGAACACTGAAGCTTTCTTT	CASSPVQGNTEAFF
TRBD1	TRBV4-3	15	TRBJ1-1	NA	TGCGCCAGCAGCCCCCATACAGGGGGTAACACTGAAGCTTTCTTT	CASSPHTGGNTEAFF
TRBD2	TRBV6-2/TRBV6-3	16	TRBJ2-4	NA	TGTGCCAGCAGCCCTCTAGCGGGGGGACGGAAAAACATTCAGTACTTC	CASSPLAGGRKNIQYF
TRBD1	TRBV5-1	14	TRBJ2-7	NA	TGCGCCAGCAGCGTCCGGGACAGGGTCTACGAGCAGTACTTC	CASSVRDRVYEQYF
NA	TRBV3-1	17	TRBJ2-2	many	TGTGCCAGCAGCCGGGGACACCCGGAAGCGAACACCGGGGAGCTGTTTTTT	CASSRGHPEANTGELFF
TRBD1	TRBV6-2/TRBV6-3	13	TRBJ2-7	NA	TGTGCCGCAGCGGGACAGGGGGCTTACGAGCAGTACTTC	CAAAGQGAYEQYF